This T cell receptor (beta chain) was recorded in a study of breast tumors, draining lymph nodes, adjacent tissues (dated by TCRdb to about 2016). Regarding the complete study: In breast cancer patients, the study compared the TCR beta repertoires of tumor, adjacent nontumor tissue and axillary lymph nodes. The study was designed to assess the relationships and possible T-cell exchange between tumor, surrounding tissue and draining lymph node repertoires in human breast cancer. Study-level results and caveats: The data were judged consistent with most tumor T cells deriving from the lymph node and then expanding within tumor tissue. The similarity between tumor and nontumor tissue repertoires was significantly greater in luminal-like breast cancer than in basal-like breast cancer. The study presented the conclusion that tumor T cells originate in lymph nodes as consistent with a hypothesis, not as something directly demonstrated. Tumor T-cell repertoires showed less diversity than lymph node repertoires and more diversity than nontumor tissue repertoires, and tumor T-cell repertoires showed preferential V and J gene usage.

This clonotype was recorded many times. Its antigen remains unidentified. One base away there is no much larger clone; base qualities are not given. The germline V gene provides CDR1 KGHDR and CDR2 SFDVKD. Compared with germline, V lacks 5 bases and J lacks 2 bases; bases without a gene match: 11. Its CDR3 holds 16 amino acids, cysteine through phenylalanine. Left in the record is the CDR3 DNA by itself, 48 bases read in frame from the first base. The axillary draining lymph nodes of breast cancer patients were the source of the lymph node samples. The data were produced on an Illumina HiSeq 2000. TCR beta chain libraries were generated through multiplex PCR amplification. High-throughput sequencing was used to analyze the amplified TCR beta chain products. Clones were called with MiXCR by TCRdb after fastp trimmed the public reads at Q25, and only in-frame beta chains were retained. Identical CDR3 protein sequences are pooled into one entry, listed with their most common genes and DNA. The table for this sample lists 90,000 to 120,000 distinct CDR3 sequences; less than 25% of them were counted only once. Roughly 1.2% of the sample is taken by the ten largest.

Recombination joined TRBV24-1 with TRBJ2-7, with 7 junctional bases fitting TRBD1. Sequencing was carried out using axillary lymph node tissue. This TCR derives from a female donor with breast cancer. Some clones in this sample may be carry-over from other donors' samples. The nucleotide sequence reads TGTGCCACCAGTGCGAGCCCAGGGGGAGAAACCTACGAGCAGTACTTC. It translates as CATSASPGGETYEQYF.